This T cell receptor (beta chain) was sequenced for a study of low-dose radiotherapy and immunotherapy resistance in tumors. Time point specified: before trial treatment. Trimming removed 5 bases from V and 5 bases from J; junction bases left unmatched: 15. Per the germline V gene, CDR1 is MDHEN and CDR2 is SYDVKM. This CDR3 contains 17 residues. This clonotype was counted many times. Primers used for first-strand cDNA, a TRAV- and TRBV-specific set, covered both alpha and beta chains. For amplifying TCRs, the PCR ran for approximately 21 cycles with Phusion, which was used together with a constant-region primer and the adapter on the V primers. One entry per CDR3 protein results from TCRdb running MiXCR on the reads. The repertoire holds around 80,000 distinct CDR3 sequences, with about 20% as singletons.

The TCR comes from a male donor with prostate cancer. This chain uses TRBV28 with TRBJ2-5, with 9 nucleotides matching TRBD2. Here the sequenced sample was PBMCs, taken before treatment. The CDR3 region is CASSKGLAAGDWETQYF. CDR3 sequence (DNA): TGTGCCAGCAGTAAGGGACTAGCAGCGGGAGATTGGGAGACCCAGTACTTC. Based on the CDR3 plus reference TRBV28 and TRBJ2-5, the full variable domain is DVKVTQSSRYLVKRTGEKVFLECVQDMDHENMFWYRQDPGLGLRLIYFSYDVKMKEKGDIPEGYSVSREKKERFSLILESASTNQTSMYLCASSKGLAAGDWETQYFGPGTRLLVL.